This TCR beta chain was sequenced in a study of CD8 T cells in ankylosing spondylitis (TCRdb year 2017). Regarding the research as a whole: The study set out to find disease-linked TCR variants by profiling T cell receptor beta repertoires in ankylosing spondylitis patients and healthy donors. Peripheral blood was sampled, and synovial fluid was also collected from ankylosing spondylitis patients. The whole study cohort included 108 healthy donors and around 24 ankylosing spondylitis patients. General conclusions and limits of the study: A CD8+ phenotype was shown by the disease-linked clones, which were found at relatively low frequencies in peripheral blood. Some motif variants were previously reported in synovial fluid and blood of reactive arthritis patients, suggesting common disease-initiation mechanisms. The disease-linked clones were reported as significantly enriched in matched synovial fluid samples from ankylosing spondylitis patients. Blood from ankylosing spondylitis patients appeared to be characterized by a TCR beta motif made up of under ten highly homologous amino acid variants.

Via the germline V gene, CDR1 is SNHLY and CDR2 FYNNEI. The trim is 2 bases for V and 4 bases for J, with a gap of 7 bases between the germline ends. The CDR3 runs 13 amino acids, cysteine and phenylalanine included. Only the CDR3 DNA stays, 39 bases, in frame from base 1. This clonotype was counted many times. What this receptor recognizes is not known. Per-base quality was not reported, and no clone a single base away is much larger than it. Sequencing was carried out with an Illumina HiSeq 2500. Quantitative 5'-RACE with molecular barcodes was the method used to prepare the TCR beta libraries. In the original analysis: Disease-linked TCR variants were identified with a new computational method built on a probabilistic model of VDJ rearrangement. In-frame beta chains were kept once TCRdb had trimmed the public reads at Q25 with fastp and called clones with MiXCR. Identical CDR3 proteins give one entry, which carries the most common genes and DNA. TCRdb, not the original authors, processed these V and J calls. This sample lists about 240,000 distinct CDR3 sequences; roughly 10% were detected once. The top ten hold 6.8% of the sample.

The TCR sequence derives from a male donor with ankylosing spondylitis or in good health (not recorded which). The receptor chain draws on TRBV2 and TRBJ2-3; TRBD2 might be the D gene, on 5 matching bases. The sample was blood, either unsorted or a sorted T cell fraction (not recorded which). The CDR3 loop reads CASSERESDTQYF. The bases are TGTGCCAGCAGTGAAAGGGAGTCAGATACGCAGTATTTT.